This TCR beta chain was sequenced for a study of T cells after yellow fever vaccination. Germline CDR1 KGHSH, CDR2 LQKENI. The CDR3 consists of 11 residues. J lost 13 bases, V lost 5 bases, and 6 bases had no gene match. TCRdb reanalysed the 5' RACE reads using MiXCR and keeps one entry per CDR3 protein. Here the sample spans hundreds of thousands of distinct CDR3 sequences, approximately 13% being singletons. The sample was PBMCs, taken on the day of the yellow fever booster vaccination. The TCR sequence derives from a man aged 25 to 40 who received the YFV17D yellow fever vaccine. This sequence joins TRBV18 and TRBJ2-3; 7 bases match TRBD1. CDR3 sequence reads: CASSVRDSKYF. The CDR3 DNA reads TGTGCCAGCTCAGTCCGGGACAGCAAGTATTTT.